This T cell receptor beta chain was obtained from a study of T and B cells in COVID-19 patients. About the study: About 90% of the 20 active-infection patients had comorbidities associated with unfavorable COVID-19 outcome.

TRB was amplified from about 240-490 ng of blood genomic DNA. Germline V gives CDR1 LNHNV, CDR2 YYDKDF (reference sequence). The V end lost 8 bases, the J end lost 7 bases, and 18 bases lay between the germline ends. The CDR3 contains 14 residues. As concerns this clonotype: Its antigen remains unidentified.

Multiplex PCR with BIOMED2 TRB-A/B primer pools amplified TRB rearrangements. One entry per CDR3 protein, called by TCRdb with MiXCR from the multiplex PCR reads. The sample includes 3,300 or so distinct CDR3 sequences, 28% of them seen just once. Study outcomes and limitations: The recovered cohort had approximately 2,000 exclusive TCR clusters, including around 34 low generation probability clusters. Clonality of TRB repertoires was high in active COVID-19; recovery brought above-healthy diversity and richness. Patients with COVID-19 reportedly showed strongly skewed T cell receptor beta variable and joining gene usage.

This receptor was identified in a human donor with active COVID-19. The donor label of this sample is uncertain. The sequencing input was blood. This chain connects TRBV15 to TRBJ1-5; weak D call: TRBD1 (6 bases). The CDR3 sequence: CATLEGGRGQPQHF. CDR3 DNA: TGTGCCACCCTCGAGGGGGGAAGAGGGCAGCCCCAGCATTTT.